The clone carrying this T cell receptor beta chain was detected a few times. TCRdb itself ran the 5' RACE reads through MiXCR, one entry per CDR3 protein. This sample yields some 150,000 distinct CDR3 sequences, of which around 9.3% are seen a single time; about a third belongs to the top ten. This sample was taken from a study of T cells after yellow fever vaccination. The CDR3 spans 15 residues. Germline V gives CDR1 DFQATT, CDR2 SNEGSKA (reference sequence). The V segment lost 3 bases and the J segment 5 bases; nucleotides outside the gene matches: 10. The sample consisted of CD8+ T cells sorted from PBMCs, taken 45 days after the yellow fever booster vaccination. V usage is TRBV20-1 and J usage is TRBJ1-1; the match to TRBD1 covers 9 bases. The TCR sequence derives from a man aged 18 to 30 who received the YFV17D yellow fever vaccine. CDR3 residues: CSASQTGGRLTEAFF. DNA of the CDR3: TGCAGTGCTAGTCAGACAGGGGGAAGGTTGACTGAAGCTTTCTTT.